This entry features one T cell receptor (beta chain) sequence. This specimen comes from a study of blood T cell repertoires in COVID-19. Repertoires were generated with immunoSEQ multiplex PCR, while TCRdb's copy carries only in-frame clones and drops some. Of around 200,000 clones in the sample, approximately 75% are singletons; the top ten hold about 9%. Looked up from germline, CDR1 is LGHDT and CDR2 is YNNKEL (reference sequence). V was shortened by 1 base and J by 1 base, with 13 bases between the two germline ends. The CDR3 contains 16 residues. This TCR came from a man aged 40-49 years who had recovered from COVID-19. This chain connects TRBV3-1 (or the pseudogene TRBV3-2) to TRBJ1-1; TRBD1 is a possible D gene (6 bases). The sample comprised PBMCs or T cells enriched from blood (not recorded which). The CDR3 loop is CASSQGLWTANTEAFF. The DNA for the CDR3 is TGTGCCAGCAGCCAAGGTCTGTGGACAGCGAACACTGAAGCTTTCTTT.